This T cell receptor (beta chain) was sequenced for a study of blood T cell repertoires in COVID-19 (TCRdb year 2020). About the study as a whole: Samples covering the acute and convalescent phases of COVID-19 were provided by collaborators in the United States, Italy and Spain. The prospective study material was composed of cDNA or gDNA derived from T cells, B-cell-depleted T cells, or PBMCs. Subjects who had been exposed to COVID-19, were actively infected with it, or had recovered from it provided the deeply sampled blood TCRbeta repertoires that made up the dataset. The repertoires were made available in a free public database intended to serve as a resource for research on the immune response to SARS-CoV-2. The samples were drawn from the first 160 participants of the ongoing ImmuneRACE study and from 1,200 or so subjects provided by 6 global collaborators. The sample metadata nearly always contained a de-identified subject ID, COVID-19 status, age in years and sex. Where HLA class I and class II types were available, the types were taken from metadata supplied by the sample provider, not from assay-based typing.

Concerning this clone itself: Its antigen remains undetermined. Base qualities are not provided; no much larger clone lies one nucleotide away.

The cysteine opens and the phenylalanine closes a CDR3 of 16 amino acids. The read is trimmed to its CDR3 DNA, 48 bases read in frame from base 1. As encoded in the germline V gene, CDR1 is SGDLS while CDR2 is YYNGEE. Compared with germline, V lacks 0 bases and J lacks 4 bases; bases without a gene match: 7. Each collaborating institution followed its own protocols to collect whole blood in K2EDTA tubes. Collaborator samples were shipped for TCRbeta analysis as frozen whole blood, isolated PBMCs, or DNA extracted from either sample type. TCRbeta CDR3 regions were amplified from genomic DNA using the immunoSEQ Assay, a bias-controlled multiplex PCR. Per the authors' processing: Nucleated cell counts per sample were estimated from amplification of reference gene primers within the assay. Sequence reads were collapsed and filtered to measure the absolute abundance of every unique TCRbeta CDR3 rearrangement. For each sample, productive Simpson clonality was calculated by taking the square root of Simpson's diversity index across productive rearrangements. This is the immuneACCESS table as TCRdb keeps it, with only in-frame sequences that have V and J called. A part of the clones is gone; compared with another copy, unresolved V genes explain less than half, and the rest is unexplained. V, J and clone size are those of that table, while D and trimming were read from the DNA. For this sample there are some 40,000 clones; 91% appear just once. The leading ten clones occupy roughly 14% of the sample.

Beyond this particular receptor, the publication reports: How much clinical and demographic metadata was included differed by source and by participant, and the metadata was provided uncurated.

Recombination joined TRBV9 with TRBJ1-2; TRBD1 lines up with 9 middle nucleotides. The sample was peripheral blood. The receptor was derived from a woman aged 25 to 39 in a cohort sampled during active COVID-19. The CDR3 corresponds to CASSVGIQGAAYGYTF. The DNA sequence is TGTGCCAGCAGCGTAGGGATACAGGGGGCGGCCTATGGCTACACCTTC.